These 27 T cell receptor beta chains originate from one sample sequenced in a study of Tregs in tolerant kidney transplant recipients. Clones were sequenced by immunoSEQ multiplex PCR, and TCRdb holds only the in-frame ones, with some missing. This table holds around 30,000 clones. The nonmyeloablative bone marrow transplants came from related graft donors, with transient mixed chimerism. The source material was CD4+ T cells from blood (PBMCs), sampled 24 months after the transplant. These receptors were taken from a human patient who received a combined kidney and bone marrow transplant. Part of the T cell pool may stem from the graft donor.

Points on this clone: The read gets to within 3 residues of the CDR3 end, and the germline J gene fills in the rest. The chain uses TRBV2 and TRBJ1-4; D gene uncertain. Germline V gene lookup returns CDR1 SNHLY and CDR2 FYNNEI. The ends were cut back, 8 bases at V and 8 bases at J, with 15 bases in the middle. The CDR3 consists of 13 residues. The CDR3 spells CASRWAVREKLFF. The covered CDR3 bases are TGTGCCAGCCGTTGGGCAGTAAGGGAAAAA. The whole variable domain, filled in from reference TRBV2 and TRBJ1-4, reads EPEVTQTPSHQVTQMGQEVILRCVPISNHLYFYWYRQILGQKVEFLVSFYNNEISEKSEIFDDQFSVERPDGSNFTLKIRSTKLEDSAMYFCASRWAVREKLFFGSGTQLSVL.

Details on this clone: The missing CDR3 end, 3 residues past where the read stops, is filled in from the germline J gene. The V gene is TRBV2, the J gene TRBJ1-2; 7 bases are shared with TRBD1. This CDR3 is built from 12 residues. CDR1 and CDR2 from the germline V gene are SNHLY and FYNNEI. CDR3 sequence reads: CASSLDRLSYTF. The covered CDR3 bases are TGTGCCAGCAGCCTGGACAGGCTAAGC.

About this clone: The read is 3 residues too short to cover the CDR3 end, so that end is filled in from the germline J gene. This sequence joins TRBV4-2 and TRBJ2-2; D possibly corresponds to TRBD2 (6 bases). The CDR3 covers 15 residues. CDR1 is LGHNA and CDR2 is YNFKEQ in the germline V gene. V shed 4 bases and J shed 5 bases, with 14 bases lying between them. CDR3 amino acids: CASSRLGGGTGELFF. CDR3 bases read: TGTGCCAGCAGCCGGTTGGGGGGAGGAACCGGGGAG.

As for this clone: The read ends 3 residues early relative to the CDR3; the germline J gene fills the gap. J is TRBJ2-3 and V is TRBV19; 9 bases line up with TRBD1. Germline V gene sequence: CDR1 LNHDA, CDR2 SQIVND (reference sequence). J lost 3 bases, V lost 4 bases, and 5 bases had no gene match. The CDR3 has 15 residues. The CDR3 sequence: CASSTRQGVTDTQYF. Incomplete CDR3 DNA: TGTGCCAGTAGTACCCGACAGGGGGTTACAGATACG.

To note about this clone: The read terminates 3 residues before the CDR3 end, so the remaining end is supplied by the germline J gene. The chain is built from TRBV5-4 and TRBJ1-2; unclear D gene. V lost 7 bases and J 3 bases, leaving 19 bases between the germline ends. The CDR3 loop spans 15 amino acids. Germline CDR1 reads SGHNT; CDR2 reads YYREEE (reference sequence). Partial CDR3 DNA: TGTGCCAGCGCCCCATTCCCCGCGAGGGACTATGGC. This sequence encodes CASAPFPARDYG. The CDR3 in its entirety is CASAPFPARDYGYTF. Variable domain in full (rest from reference TRBV5-4 and TRBJ1-2): ETGVTQSPTHLIKTRGQQVTLRCSSQSGHNTVSWYQQALGQGPQFIFQYYREEENGRGNFPPRFSGLQFPNYSSELNVNALELDDSALYLCASAPFPARDYGYTFGSGTRLTVV.

To note about this clone: With the read ending 3 residues before the CDR3 end, the germline J gene is used to fill in that end. V usage is TRBV7-3 and J usage is TRBJ2-1, with D possibly TRBD2 on 6 matching bases. V dropped 5 bases and J dropped 0 bases, with 8 bases sitting between them. This CDR3 is built from 14 residues. Germline CDR1 reads SGHTA; CDR2 reads FQGTGA. The CDR3 sequence is CASSLGGSYNEQFF. The covered CDR3 bases are TGTGCCAGCAGCCTCGGGGGCTCCTACAATGAG.

On this clone itself: The read comes to an end 3 residues before the CDR3 does, leaving the germline J gene to fill in the end. The gene calls are TRBV11-3 and TRBJ2-3; 7 nucleotides line up with TRBD2. J was trimmed by 6 bases and V by 0 bases; bases with no gene match: 6. The CDR3 consists of 15 residues. Germline V gene data show CDR1 as SGHNT and CDR2 as YENEEA. The CDR3 region is CASSLEGTNSDTQYF. The CDR3 DNA, read in part, is TGTGCCAGCAGCTTAGAGGGGACTAATTCGGATACG.

As concerns this clone: The CDR3 end is not reached by the read, which stops 3 residues before it; the germline J gene fills it in. The chain links TRBV5-1 to TRBJ1-4; weak D call: TRBD1 (5 bases). This CDR3 spans 17 amino acids. Trimming removed 0 bases at V and 0 bases at J, with 12 bases between. In germline, CDR1 is SGHRS, CDR2 YFSETQ. CDR3 residues: CASSLGQLFATNEKLFF. The DNA read from the CDR3 is TGCGCCAGCAGCTTGGGACAGCTATTTGCAACTAATGAAAAA.

In the case of this clone: Coverage ceases 3 residues before the CDR3 finishes, and the germline J gene fills in the end. V gene TRBV5-1 combines with J gene TRBJ1-2; no reliable D call. V dropped 1 base and J dropped 0 bases, with 7 bases sitting between them. CDR3 size: 14 residues. Germline V lookup: CDR1 SGHRS, CDR2 YFSETQ. The CDR3 bases that were read are TGCGCCAGCAGCTTGCAGTTACCTAACTATGGC. As protein: CASSLQLPNYG. The complete CDR3 sequence is CASSLQLPNYGYTF.

Details on this clone: The read gets to within 3 residues of the CDR3 end, and the germline J gene fills in the rest. V and J are TRBV11-2 and TRBJ2-5; 9 bases align to TRBD1. J gave up 3 bases and V 5 bases, and 7 bases lay outside the gene matches. The CDR3 loop spans 15 amino acids. In germline, CDR1 is SGHAT, CDR2 FQNNGV. CDR3 bases read: TGTGCCAGCAGCCCACAGGGGGCGGGGGAAGAGACC. Protein: CASSPQGAGEET. The whole CDR3 region reads CASSPQGAGEETQYF.

Concerning this clone: Read sequence stops 3 residues before the CDR3 end, and the germline J gene provides the missing end. V is TRBV7-2 and J is TRBJ1-3, with D possibly being TRBD1 (5 bases). This CDR3 is built from 15 residues. CDR1 is SGHTA, CDR2 FQGNSA, per germline. Trimming pared 8 bases from V and 1 base from J, leaving 15 bases between. CDR3 DNA (partial): TGTGCCAGCTCACTTACCCGGGGGTCTGGAAACACC. Translation: CASSLTRGSGNT. The whole CDR3 reads CASSLTRGSGNTIYF.

In the case of this clone: The read gets to within 3 residues of the CDR3 end, and the germline J gene fills in the rest. Distinct nucleotide sequences in the sample also encode this CDR3. The J gene is TRBJ1-5, the V gene TRBV5-1, with a possible D match to TRBD1 (5 bases). With 4 bases removed from V and 5 bases from J, the gap between germline ends came to 13 bases. Germline CDR1 is SGHRS and CDR2 is YFSETQ. There are 14 residues in the CDR3. CDR3 residues: CASSPDTGDQPQHF. The part of the CDR3 DNA that was read is TGCGCCAGCAGCCCGGACACTGGGGATCAGCCC.

Points on this clone: The observed sequence ends 3 residues before the CDR3 terminus, with the missing tail filled in from the germline J gene. This chain joins TRBV6-2 or TRBV6-3 and TRBJ1-2, with D unresolved. The CDR3 covers 12 residues. Germline-derived CDR1 and CDR2 are MNHEY and SVGEGT. CDR3 DNA, as far as it was read: TGTGCCAGCAGTCCTGGGCCGGGGGGC. Encoded protein: CASSPGPGG. The whole CDR3 sequence is CASSPGPGGYTF.

Note on this clone: The CDR3 end lies 3 residues beyond the end of the read and is filled in from the germline J gene. The genes are TRBV29-1 and TRBJ2-5; D is perhaps TRBD1 (5 bases). Germline V gene lookup returns CDR1 SQVTM and CDR2 ANQGSEA. Trimming pared 4 bases from V and 6 bases from J, leaving 12 bases between. The CDR3 has 12 residues. The sequenced part of the CDR3 DNA is TGCAGCGTTGGTGGCAGGGTGAAGACC. The encoded protein is CSVGGRVKT. The CDR3 in its entirety is CSVGGRVKTQYF.

About this clone itself: The missing CDR3 end, 3 residues past where the read stops, is filled in from the germline J gene. This chain connects TRBV20-1 to TRBJ2-7, with D maybe TRBD2 (6 bases). Germline assignment: CDR1 DFQATT and CDR2 SNEGSKA (reference sequence). V was cut by 0 bases and J by 4 bases, with 16 bases left in between. The CDR3 extends over 15 amino acids. The covered CDR3 bases are TGCAGTGCTAGAGATCCCGGGACTGGAGGTTACGAG. This sequence encodes CSARDPGTGGYE. The entire CDR3 protein is CSARDPGTGGYEQYF.

As for this clone: The read terminates 3 residues ahead of where the CDR3 ends, so the germline J gene completes it. V and J are TRBV20-1 and TRBJ2-1; 12 bases fit TRBD2. The CDR3 has 14 amino acids. CDR1 and CDR2 (germline): DFQATT, SNEGSKA (reference sequence). V trimming: 5 bases; J trimming: 4 bases; junction bases outside the gene matches: 3. CDR3 sequence reads: CSASGTSGYNEQFF. CDR3 DNA (partial): TGCAGTGCTTCCGGGACTAGCGGGTACAATGAG.

Worth noting for this clone: The read comes to an end 3 residues before the CDR3 does, leaving the germline J gene to fill in the end. The rearrangement uses TRBV18 and TRBJ2-1, with no clear D. The CDR3 extends over 16 amino acids. V was cut by 0 bases and J by 0 bases, with 9 bases left in between. Germline V gene sequence: CDR1 KGHSH, CDR2 LQKENI. Incomplete CDR3 DNA: TGTGCCAGCTCACCACCCCCCGGTGTCTCCTACAATGAG. It is translated as CASSPPPGVSYNE. The CDR3 in full is CASSPPPGVSYNEQFF.

Concerning this clone: The CDR3 goes on 3 residues after the read ends, and that part is filled in from the germline J gene. The chain joins TRBV9 to TRBJ2-1, with a possible D match to TRBD2 (5 bases). This CDR3 contains 14 residues. Germline CDR1 is SGDLS and CDR2 is YYNGEE. The V and J ends lost 0 bases and 9 bases respectively, with 13 bases between them. CDR3 DNA (partial): TGTGCCAGCAGCGTAGTTGATAGCGTAGGTGAG. This encodes CASSVVDSVGE. The CDR3 in its entirety is CASSVVDSVGEQFF.

For this clone: The observed sequence ends 3 residues before the CDR3 terminus, with the missing tail filled in from the germline J gene. The chain uses TRBV20-1 and TRBJ2-5; TRBD2 aligns across 10 bases. Germline CDR1 DFQATT, CDR2 SNEGSKA (reference sequence). Trimming at V came to 1 base and at J to 5 bases, leaving 4 bases not matched to a gene. This CDR3 is built from 14 residues. The CDR3 sequence: CSARVSGRRETQYF. Incomplete CDR3 DNA: TGCAGTGCTAGAGTTAGCGGGAGGAGGGAGACC.

In regard to this clone: The sequence runs out 3 residues before the end of the CDR3; the remainder is reconstructed from the germline J gene. J is TRBJ2-1 and V is TRBV11-2; D is possibly TRBD1 (5 bases). Trimming pared 0 bases from V and 8 bases from J, leaving 8 bases between. Germline loops: CDR1 SGHAT, CDR2 FQNNGV. The CDR3 length is 13 residues. CDR3 DNA, as far as it was read: TGTGCCAGCAGCTTAGACGGACACTATGAG. It encodes CASSLDGHYE. In full, the CDR3 is CASSLDGHYEQFF.

Details on this clone: The read terminates 3 residues ahead of where the CDR3 ends, so the germline J gene completes it. The chain uses TRBV2 and TRBJ2-2; 7 bases line up with TRBD1. Looked up from germline, CDR1 is SNHLY and CDR2 is FYNNEI. The CDR3 contains 14 residues. The junction had 4 bases not matched to a gene; V was cut back by 9 bases and J by 0 bases. CDR3 DNA (partial): TGTGCCAGTGGACAGGACACGAACACCGGGGAG. Translated: CASGQDTNTGE. The entire CDR3 protein reads CASGQDTNTGELFF. Full variable domain (missing parts from reference TRBV2 and TRBJ2-2): EPEVTQTPSHQVTQMGQEVILRCVPISNHLYFYWYRQILGQKVEFLVSFYNNEISEKSEIFDDQFSVERPDGSNFTLKIRSTKLEDSAMYFCASGQDTNTGELFFGEGSRLTVL.

Turning to this clone: The sequence runs out 3 residues before the end of the CDR3; the remainder is reconstructed from the germline J gene. The chain joins TRBV6-2 or TRBV6-3 to TRBJ2-1; 11 positions agree with TRBD1. Germline lookup yields CDR1 MNHEY and CDR2 SVGEGT. This CDR3 has 15 residues. V was pared by 7 bases and J by 8 bases, with 10 bases of the junction left unmatched. CDR3 DNA, as far as it was read: TGTGCCAGCACCTTACCGGGACAGGGGGGCGATGAG. Its translation is CASTLPGQGGDE. The complete CDR3 sequence is CASTLPGQGGDEQFF.

A remark on this clone: The read halts 3 residues ahead of the CDR3 end, with the missing end drawn from the germline J gene. The J gene is TRBJ1-4, the V gene TRBV30; possibly TRBD1 for D (5 bases). The CDR3 runs 16 residues. CDR1 GTSNPN and CDR2 SVGIG come from the germline V gene (reference sequence). V was clipped by 3 bases and J by 4 bases, with 18 bases between them. Incomplete CDR3 DNA: TGTGCCTGGAGGGACAATCCAGGGTCGTATAATGAAAAA. Amino acid sequence: CAWRDNPGSYNEK. The whole CDR3 is CAWRDNPGSYNEKLFF.

As concerns this clone: The CDR3 end lies 3 residues beyond the end of the read and is filled in from the germline J gene. This chain joins TRBV6-2 or TRBV6-3 and TRBJ1-5; 7 bases are shared with TRBD1. The CDR3 contains 14 residues. Germline assignment: CDR1 MNHEY and CDR2 SVGEGT. V was pared by 8 bases and J by 4 bases, with 8 bases of the junction left unmatched. CDR3 sequence reads: CASGEQGRNQPQHF. The sequenced CDR3 bases are TGTGCCAGCGGCGAACAGGGGAGGAATCAGCCC.

Turning to this clone: The sequence runs out 3 residues before the end of the CDR3; the remainder is reconstructed from the germline J gene. The J gene is TRBJ2-5, the V gene TRBV18; no clear D gene. The V end was cut by 0 bases, the J end by 2 bases, with 7 bases between. This CDR3 spans 14 amino acids. Per germline, CDR1 KGHSH and CDR2 LQKENI. CDR3 amino acids: CASSPPPRQETQYF. The DNA read from the CDR3 is TGTGCCAGCTCACCACCTCCTAGACAAGAGACC.

Remarks on this clone: Read coverage stops 3 residues before the CDR3 terminus; the germline J gene supplies the remainder. The chain joins TRBV19 to TRBJ2-3; 7 bases map to TRBD1. CDR3 length equals 16 residues. Germline loops: CDR1 LNHDA, CDR2 SQIVND (reference sequence). V lost 1 base to trimming and J lost 0 bases; unmatched junction nucleotides: 4. CDR3 protein: CASSIALTGSTDTQYF. The part of the CDR3 DNA that was read is TGTGCCAGTAGTATAGCCCTGACAGGGAGCACAGATACG.

Points on this clone: Read sequence stops 3 residues before the CDR3 end, and the germline J gene provides the missing end. The chain joins TRBV2 to TRBJ2-1; 10 nucleotides align to TRBD1. V dropped 8 bases and J dropped 8; count of bases not matched to a gene: 9. The CDR3 sequence is 14 residues long. Germline loops: CDR1 SNHLY, CDR2 FYNNEI. The DNA read from the CDR3 is TGTGCCAGCGGAGGACAGGGGGTTTTCGATGAG. This sequence encodes CASGGQGVFDE. The entire CDR3 protein reads CASGGQGVFDEQFF.